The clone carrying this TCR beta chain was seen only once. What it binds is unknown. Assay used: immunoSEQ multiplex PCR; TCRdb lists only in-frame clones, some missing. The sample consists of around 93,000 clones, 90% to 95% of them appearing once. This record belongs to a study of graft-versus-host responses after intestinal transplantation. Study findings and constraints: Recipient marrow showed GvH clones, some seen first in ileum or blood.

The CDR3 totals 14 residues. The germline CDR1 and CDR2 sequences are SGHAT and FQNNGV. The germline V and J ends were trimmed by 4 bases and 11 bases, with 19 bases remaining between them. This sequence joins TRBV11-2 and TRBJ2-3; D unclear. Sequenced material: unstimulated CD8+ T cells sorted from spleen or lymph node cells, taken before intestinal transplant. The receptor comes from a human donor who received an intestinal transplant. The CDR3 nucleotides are TGTGCCAGCAGCTCATACAAGGGCGTGCGGATGCAGTATTTT. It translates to CASSSYKGVRMQYF.